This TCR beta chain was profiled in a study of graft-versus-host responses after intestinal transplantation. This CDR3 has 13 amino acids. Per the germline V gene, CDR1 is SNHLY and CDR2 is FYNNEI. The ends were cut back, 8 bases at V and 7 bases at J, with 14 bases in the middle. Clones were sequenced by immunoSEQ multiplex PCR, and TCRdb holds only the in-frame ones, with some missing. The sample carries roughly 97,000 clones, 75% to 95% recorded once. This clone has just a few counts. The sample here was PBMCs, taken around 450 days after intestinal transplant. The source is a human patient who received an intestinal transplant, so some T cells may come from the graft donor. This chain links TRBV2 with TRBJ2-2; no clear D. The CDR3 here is CASFKENGGELFF. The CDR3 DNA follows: TGTGCCAGCTTCAAGGAAAATGGCGGGGAGCTGTTTTTT. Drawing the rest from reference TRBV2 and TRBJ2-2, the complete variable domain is EPEVTQTPSHQVTQMGQEVILRCVPISNHLYFYWYRQILGQKVEFLVSFYNNEISEKSEIFDDQFSVERPDGSNFTLKIRSTKLEDSAMYFCASFKENGGELFFGEGSRLTVL.